This T cell receptor beta chain is from a study of cytotoxic CD8 clonotypes in ibrutinib-treated CLL. Background on the study: Overall, roughly 25 responses were partial and 2 complete; following median roughly 68 months, around 15 patients stayed remitted and some 12 progressed. Study conclusions and caveats: Clonality climbed at ibrutinib response, then dropped toward baseline at progression. Rare overall, public clonotypes shrank or held steady under therapy.

Sequencing was performed with immunoSEQ multiplex PCR; in TCRdb, only in-frame clones are kept and a portion is missing. The sample consists of under 200,000 clones, 70% to 85% of them appearing once. About this clone: Antigen specificity is unknown.

CDR1 and CDR2 (germline): SGHTA, FQGNSA. Trimming took 6 bases from V and 3 from J, leaving 14 bases between them. CDR3 length equals 14 residues. The sample was PBMCs, taken after 24 months of ibrutinib treatment. This TCR derives from a human donor with chronic lymphocytic leukemia. V usage is TRBV7-2 and J usage is TRBJ1-2; a weak D match, TRBD1 (6 bases). The CDR3, as DNA: TGTGCCAGCAGGACAACAGGGAGGGACTATGGCTACACCTTC. It translates to CASRTTGRDYGYTF.